The 15 T cell receptor beta chains listed next were all sequenced from one sample in a study of Graves' ophthalmopathy and Graves' hyperthyroidism. RNA transcripts yielded amplified TCR beta CDR3 regions. An opening RT-PCR round employed HTBI primers and preceded a second-round multiplex PCR. MiXCR, run by TCRdb on the multiplex PCR reads, gives a single entry per CDR3 protein. The repertoire consists of under 350,000 distinct CDR3 sequences, with roughly a sixth occurring once and the leading ten covering around an eighth. What was sequenced was peripheral blood. The receptor set was obtained from an adult man with Graves' ophthalmopathy.

This clonotype appeared many times. Here the CDR3 DNA reads TGTGCCAGCAGTTCAAACCAGGGCCACGAGCAGTACTTC. Residues: CASSSNQGHEQYF. The genes are TRBV6-5 and TRBJ2-7, with D possibly TRBD1 on 5 matching bases. The CDR3 has 13 residues. Trimming took 4 bases from V and 5 from J, leaving 12 bases between them. CDR1 is MNHEY and CDR2 is SVGAGI in the germline V gene.

This clonotype was seen repeatedly, ten times or more. The CDR3 coding sequence is TGCGCCAGCAGCCGACTTCCCGTTCGAGAGACCCAGTACTTC. This translates into CASSRLPVRETQYF. This chain uses TRBV4-1 with TRBJ2-5; no definite D call. V dropped 4 bases and J dropped 4 bases, with 13 bases sitting between them. CDR3 length: 14 residues. Germline assignment: CDR1 MGHRA and CDR2 YSYEKL.

This clonotype occurred many times. V and J are TRBV4-1 and TRBJ1-2; 7 bases are a match to TRBD1. V lost 1 base to trimming and J lost 4 bases; unmatched junction nucleotides: 3. Germline V gene data show CDR1 as MGHRA and CDR2 as YSYEKL. The CDR3 runs 14 residues. CDR3 nucleotides: TGCGCCAGCAGCCAAGTGGGACAGTCCTATGGCTACACCTTC. Encoded protein: CASSQVGQSYGYTF.

The chain joins TRBV6-1 to TRBJ1-5; TRBD1 might be the D (6 bases). The CDR3 consists of 15 residues. Germline CDR1 reads MNHNS; CDR2 reads SASEGT. Deletions cut 1 base from V and 6 bases from J, with 13 bases between. CDR3 bases: TGTGCCAGCAGTGAAGTTGGACAGCCCTTTCAGCCCCAGCATTTT. This encodes CASSEVGQPFQPQHF.

There are many counts of this clonotype. The J gene is TRBJ2-5, the V gene TRBV15; 12 bases map to TRBD2. The germline CDR1 and CDR2 sequences are LNHNV and YYDKDF (reference sequence). After removal of 1 base from V and 7 bases from J, the junction contained 7 bases not matched to a gene. The length of the CDR3 is 16 residues. CDR3 DNA sequence: TGTGCCACCAGCAGAGGACTAGCGGGAGAGGGGGTGACCCAGTACTTC. It specifies CATSRGLAGEGVTQYF.

This clonotype has ten or more counts. This sequence joins TRBV6-2 or TRBV6-3 and TRBJ2-7, with D perhaps TRBD1 or TRBD2 (6 bases each). V was shortened by 6 bases and J by 3 bases, with 30 bases between the two germline ends. Germline CDR1 MNHEY, CDR2 SVGEGT. CDR3 length equals 19 residues. The CDR3 loop reads CASSNPLRGGQRSSYEQYF. CDR3 nucleotide sequence: TGTGCCAGCAGCAACCCTCTCCGAGGGGGGCAACGGAGTAGCTACGAGCAGTACTTC.

This clonotype was counted at least ten times. The rearrangement uses TRBV12-3 or TRBV12-4 and TRBJ1-1; the D is unclear. V lost 4 bases and J 11 bases, leaving 11 bases between the germline ends. The CDR3 length is 11 residues. CDR3 amino acids: CASSSFEDAFF. The CDR3 nucleotides are TGTGCCAGCAGTTCCTTCGAGGACGCTTTCTTT.

This clonotype occurred many times. This chain uses TRBV15 with TRBJ2-5; D ambiguous. This CDR3 region has 16 residues. Germline assignment: CDR1 LNHNV and CDR2 YYDKDF (reference sequence). The V end lost 0 bases, the J end lost 7 bases, and 18 bases lay between the germline ends. CDR3 coding DNA: TGTGCCACCAGCAGAGATCTGCCGGGTACTGGGTGGACCCAGTACTTC. Protein product: CATSRDLPGTGWTQYF. The complete variable domain, with remaining parts taken from reference TRBV15 and TRBJ2-5, reads DAMVIQNPRYQVTQFGKPVTLSCSQTLNHNVMYWYQQKSSQAPKLLFHYYDKDFNNEADTPDNFQSRRPNTSFCFLDIRSPGLGDTAMYLCATSRDLPGTGWTQYFGPGTRLLVL.

The chain carries TRBV30 and TRBJ1-5; 9 bases line up with TRBD1. Trimming cost V 3 bases and J 2 bases; bases outside gene matches: 11. The CDR3 runs 17 residues. CDR1 is GTSNPN, CDR2 SVGIG, per germline (reference sequence). This CDR3 reads CAWSKLQGAFGNQPQHF. The CDR3 DNA reads as TGTGCCTGGAGCAAATTACAGGGGGCGTTTGGCAATCAGCCCCAGCATTTT.

This clonotype has a count of ten or more. In DNA form, the CDR3 reads TGTGCCAGCAGCTTAAGGCAGGGGGGGGAGACCCAGTACTTC. The encoded protein is CASSLRQGGETQYF. The chain employs TRBV7-2 and TRBJ2-5; the D gene could be TRBD1 or TRBD2 (7 bases each). Germline CDR1 is SGHTA and CDR2 is FQGNSA. This CDR3 spans 14 amino acids. V dropped 2 bases and J dropped 5 bases, with 12 bases sitting between them.

This clonotype was detected many times. The chain couples TRBV10-3 to TRBJ1-2, with D possibly TRBD1 on 6 matching bases. V lost 2 bases and J 6 bases, leaving 16 bases between the germline ends. Germline V gives CDR1 ENHRY, CDR2 SYGVKD. The CDR3 runs 15 residues. The CDR3 spells CAISETEGRGHGYTF. The CDR3 region has the DNA TGTGCCATCAGTGAGACGGAAGGGCGGGGGCATGGCTACACCTTC.

The sample holds many counts of this clonotype. V is TRBV19 and J is TRBJ1-5; 9 nucleotides line up with TRBD1. The junction had 7 bases not matched to a gene; V was cut back by 6 bases and J by 7 bases. Germline CDR1 LNHDA, CDR2 SQIVND (reference sequence). This CDR3 is 14 amino acids long. The CDR3, as DNA: TGTGCCAGTAGCCCGACAGGGGGGGAACAGCCCCAGCATTTT. It is translated as CASSPTGGEQPQHF.

This clonotype was recorded many times. The CDR3 spells CASSLSLDMNTEAFF. CDR3 nucleotides: TGTGCCAGCAGCTTAAGTTTGGACATGAACACTGAAGCTTTCTTT. The rearrangement joins TRBV7-9 to TRBJ1-1, with D maybe TRBD1 (5 bases). This CDR3 spans 15 amino acids. The V gene's germline CDR1 is SEHNR and CDR2 FQNEAQ (reference sequence). Trimming removed 2 bases from V and 0 bases from J, with 10 bases in between.

This clonotype was found many times. The chain couples TRBV10-3 to TRBJ2-7, with D possibly TRBD1 on 6 matching bases. CDR1 is ENHRY and CDR2 is SYGVKD in the germline V gene. The V gene lost 8 bases and the J gene lost 3 bases, with 23 bases spanning the gap. The CDR3 length is 16 residues. The CDR3 loop is CAILGKDRDNYYEQYF. CDR3 nucleotide sequence: TGTGCCATCCTGGGAAAGGACCGGGACAATTACTACGAGCAGTACTTC.

This clonotype was detected only once. The chain carries TRBV7-9 and TRBJ2-7; D uncertain. V was trimmed by 5 bases and J by 6 bases, leaving 14 bases between them. Germline CDR1 reads SEHNR; CDR2 reads FQNEAQ (reference sequence). This CDR3 comprises 13 residues. As DNA, the CDR3 is TGTGCCAGCAGCGCCCTTGTGAGGCGCGAGCAGTACTTC. It translates to CASSALVRREQYF.